These 3 T cell receptor beta chains were sequenced from one sample in a study of cytomegalovirus exposure and HLA in healthy donors (dated by TCRdb to the late 2010s). Library preparation employed the immunoSEQ multiplex PCR assay. The multiplex PCR relied on a mix of 60 forward primers for TCR Vbeta segments and 13 reverse primers for TCR Jbeta segments. TCRdb took this table from immuneACCESS and kept in-frame rearrangements with V and J called. Such tables lack part of the clones; where checked against another copy, unresolved V genes explain under half of the gap, and the rest is unexplained. The data table for this sample lists tens of thousands of clones. The ten largest clones add up to approximately 5.7% of the sample. Sequencing was done on a sample of PBMCs. Receptor source: a girl aged 5-17 years in good health and CMV-seropositive.

The V call is TRBV7-9, the J call TRBJ1-5, with 9 bases lining up with TRBD1. J gave up 2 bases and V 1 base, and 3 bases lay outside the gene matches. CDR1 is SEHNR, CDR2 FQNEAQ, per germline (reference sequence). This CDR3 has 16 amino acids. The CDR3 DNA sequence: TGTGCCAGCAGCTTAGATACAGGGGGCGGCAATCAGCCCCAGCATTTT. Translated: CASSLDTGGGNQPQHF.

The gene calls are TRBV28 and TRBJ2-4; maybe TRBD2 (6 bases). CDR3 size: 14 residues. Germline lookup yields CDR1 MDHEN and CDR2 SYDVKM. The V end lost 7 bases, the J end lost 9 bases, and 19 bases lay between the germline ends. The CDR3 loop reads CASTPGARGGIQYF. For the CDR3, the DNA is TGTGCCAGCACCCCCGGGGCCCGGGGAGGCATTCAGTACTTC. Full variable domain (missing parts from reference TRBV28 and TRBJ2-4): DVKVTQSSRYLVKRTGEKVFLECVQDMDHENMFWYRQDPGLGLRLIYFSYDVKMKEKGDIPEGYSVSREKKERFSLILESASTNQTSMYLCASTPGARGGIQYFGAGTRLSVL.

This chain links TRBV7-9 with TRBJ2-2; 10 nucleotides align to TRBD2. Germline assignment: CDR1 SEHNR and CDR2 FQNEAQ (reference sequence). Trimming cost V 5 bases and J 3 bases; bases outside gene matches: 6. This CDR3 comprises 16 residues. This CDR3 is CASSPSSGGDTGELFF. The CDR3 DNA follows: TGTGCCAGCAGCCCGTCAAGCGGGGGGGACACCGGGGAGCTGTTTTTT.